This is a list of T cell receptor beta chains from one sample in a study of OX40 agonist ivuxolimab in advanced cancers. The data were produced by immunoSEQ multiplex PCR, yet TCRdb's version contains in-frame clones alone and is incomplete. The sample includes approximately 74,000 clones, roughly 90% seen only once; the top ten take around 0.51%. The specimen comprised CD4+ or CD8+ T cells sorted from blood, sampled in a trial of the OX40 agonist ivuxolimab. These receptors were obtained from an adult with an advanced solid tumor such as melanoma, head and neck, liver or kidney cancer. Each CDR3 is given without its conserved first and last residue. Each record gives: J gene, V gene, D gene, CDR3 protein. A D gene is named only where the DNA matches it firmly.

>TRBJ2-7|TRBV29-1|-
SVEEGRGEQY
>TRBJ2-3|TRBV27|TRBD2
ASMTPGTSGITDTQY
>TRBJ2-1|TRBV30|-
AWSVPISGYNEQF
>TRBJ2-3|TRBV7-3|TRBD2
ASSSGLAGGPNTQY
>TRBJ2-3|TRBV11-3|-
ASSLESGRADTQY
>TRBJ1-1|TRBV9|-
ASSVALGGQTEAF
>TRBJ1-3|TRBV7-2|-
ASSFQVGPNTIY
>TRBJ2-5|TRBV19|TRBD1
ASTQTGGQTQY
>TRBJ2-1|TRBV30|-
AWSEGGTFSYNEQF
>TRBJ1-2|TRBV7-2|-
ASSLRMAYHYGYT
>TRBJ1-1|TRBV5-1|TRBD1
ASSSRGPGTEAF
>TRBJ1-1|TRBV18|-
ASSKQGGNTEAF
>TRBJ2-2|TRBV14|TRBD2
ASSPQGRGSPGELF
>TRBJ1-2|TRBV6-5|-
ASSPGSYGYT
>TRBJ1-5|TRBV11-2|-
ASSWGRNNQPQH
>TRBJ2-7|TRBV11-3|TRBD2
ASSLDASGSYEQY
>TRBJ2-2|TRBV5-1|-
ASSRHVTGLANTGELF
>TRBJ2-7|TRBV4-3|TRBD2
ASSQWTSGDFSYEQY
>TRBJ2-4|TRBV7-9|-
ASSSRDNKNIQY
>TRBJ2-2|TRBV6-5|-
ASSNGLANTGELF
>TRBJ2-7|TRBV14|-
ASSQVLGSYEQY
>TRBJ1-5|TRBV28|TRBD1
ASSRTGGRNQPQH
>TRBJ1-5|TRBV15|TRBD1
ATSRDLGQGDQPQH
>TRBJ1-2|TRBV25-1|-
ASSEYNDRNYGYT
>TRBJ2-2|TRBV5-1|-
ASSSGSNTGELF
>TRBJ2-1|TRBV7-9|TRBD2
ASTGASGSNEQF
>TRBJ2-3|TRBV5-6|-
ASSLPPTSHTRDTQY
>TRBJ1-4|TRBV19|-
ATGGAVNEKLF
>TRBJ1-1|TRBV7-2|TRBD1
ASSLAGQGKPL
>TRBJ1-5|TRBV5-5|-
ASSPQGGSQPQH
>TRBJ2-5|TRBV7-2|-
ASSLGEARQRPETQY
>TRBJ2-7|TRBV6-5|TRBD2
ASSSLAGGGEQY
>TRBJ2-1|TRBV21-1|-
ASSKTRRGHYNEQF
>TRBJ2-7|TRBV28|-
ASSSTSGQY
>TRBJ1-2|TRBV18|-
ASSPLGRGNYGYT
>TRBJ1-2|TRBV20-1|-
SASPGAGYT
>TRBJ2-3|TRBV18|-
ASSPGVTDTQY
>TRBJ2-7|TRBV6-1|TRBD2
ASTGRLADYEQY
>TRBJ2-7|TRBV4-3|-
ASSQESGTSDVYEQY
>TRBJ2-7|TRBV6-5|-
ASRVNVGAYEQY
>TRBJ1-3|TRBV5-4|-
ASTFQGTIGNTIY
>TRBJ2-7|TRBV5-1|TRBD1
ASSLSRDRDEQY